These 25 T cell receptor beta chains share one sample of origin, sequenced in a study of Ad26.COV2.S vaccination and SARS-CoV-2 variants. Sequencing was performed with immunoSEQ multiplex PCR; in TCRdb, only in-frame clones are kept and a portion is missing. Among hundreds of thousands of clones listed, approximately 86% were seen once. Indicated treatment: roughly 20 received Ad26.COV2.S at low or high dose, single or two shots; roughly five received placebo; per-sample allocation not given. Following the first vaccine or placebo injection, samples were taken on day 63. The starting material was peripheral blood, obtained in a trial of Ad26.COV2.S vaccine versus placebo. These receptors were taken from a person aged 18-60 years who received the Ad26.COV2.S COVID-19 vaccine or a placebo.

The chain recombines TRBV7-9 with TRBJ2-7; no clear D. The ends were cut back, 5 bases at V and 3 bases at J, with 14 bases in the middle. The CDR3 loop spans 14 amino acids. Germline V gives CDR1 SEHNR, CDR2 FQNEAQ (reference sequence). The CDR3 loop reads CASSLQSHNYEQYF. The CDR3 DNA reads TGTGCCAGCAGCCTACAGTCCCACAACTACGAGCAGTACTTC.

This clone was counted many times. The chain links TRBV7-8 to TRBJ2-4; weak D call: TRBD2 (6 bases). The CDR3 sequence is 16 residues long. Germline lookup yields CDR1 SGHVS and CDR2 FQNEAQ. Trimming took off 3 bases at V and 6 bases at J, with 18 bases between the two ends. In DNA form, the CDR3 reads TGTGCCAGCAGCTTCTATCGGGCGGGGATGGGAAACATTCAGTACTTC. As protein: CASSFYRAGMGNIQYF.

V gene TRBV7-9 combines with J gene TRBJ1-2; no definite D call. CDR3 size: 15 residues. V was clipped by 0 bases and J by 0 bases, with 8 bases between them. CDR1 and CDR2 (germline): SEHNR, FQNEAQ (reference sequence). CDR3 sequence reads: CASSLANQANYGYTF. The CDR3 DNA sequence: TGTGCCAGCAGCTTAGCGAATCAGGCTAACTATGGCTACACCTTC.

The chain uses TRBV7-8 and TRBJ2-1; D call uncertain. Trimming removed 0 bases from V and 9 bases from J, with 18 bases in between. The CDR3 has 16 amino acids. Germline CDR1 and CDR2: SGHVS and FQNEAQ. DNA of the CDR3: TGTGCCAGCAGCTTAGCGGTGTCAGGCGGTAGGTTTGAGCAGTTCTTC. This gives the protein CASSLAVSGGRFEQFF.

V is TRBV28 and J is TRBJ2-6; D is perhaps TRBD2 (5 bases). This CDR3 is 17 amino acids long. Trimming left V 6 bases short and J 3 bases short, with 18 bases between. Germline loops: CDR1 MDHEN, CDR2 SYDVKM. CDR3 protein: CASSASSGLFGANVLTF. The CDR3 DNA reads TGTGCCAGCAGCGCCTCCTCGGGGTTGTTTGGGGCCAACGTCCTGACTTTC. Full variable domain (outside the CDR3, taken from reference TRBV28 and TRBJ2-6): DVKVTQSSRYLVKRTGEKVFLECVQDMDHENMFWYRQDPGLGLRLIYFSYDVKMKEKGDIPEGYSVSREKKERFSLILESASTNQTSMYLCASSASSGLFGANVLTFGAGSRLTVL.

The rearrangement joins TRBV7-3 to TRBJ2-3; D perhaps matches TRBD2 (6 bases). V dropped 5 bases and J dropped 5 bases, with 14 bases sitting between them. This CDR3 is 14 amino acids long. Germline V gives CDR1 SGHTA, CDR2 FQGTGA. The CDR3 region has the DNA TGTGCCAGCAGCAGCGGGCCGACCAGAGATACGCAGTATTTT. Encoded protein: CASSSGPTRDTQYF.

This chain uses TRBV11-2 with TRBJ2-1, with D possibly matching TRBD2 (6 bases). CDR1 SGHAT and CDR2 FQNNGV come from the germline V gene. Trimming shortened V by 6 bases and J by 4 bases, and 16 bases separated the two germline ends. The CDR3 loop spans 15 amino acids. The CDR3 nucleotides are TGTGCCAGCAGTCTAGTGGCGGGAATGTACAATGAGCAGTTCTTC. It encodes CASSLVAGMYNEQFF.

The chain has TRBV4-2 and TRBJ2-1, with a weak D call TRBD2 (7 bases). The CDR3 spans 17 residues. V gave up 4 bases and J gave up 0 bases, with 16 bases separating them. The germline CDR1 and CDR2 sequences are LGHNA and YNFKEQ. In DNA, the CDR3 is TGTGCCAGCAGCCCTCGGGGGGCTAGCGGCTCCTACAATGAGCAGTTCTTC. Translation: CASSPRGASGSYNEQFF.

The chain links TRBV12-3 or TRBV12-4 to TRBJ1-2; 7 bases align to TRBD1. V lost 5 bases to trimming and J lost 4 bases; unmatched junction nucleotides: 4. The CDR3 runs to 13 residues. CDR3 DNA sequence: TGTGCCAGCAGTAGGGGACAGTCCTATGGCTACACCTTC. Translated: CASSRGQSYGYTF.

The gene calls are TRBV7-2 and TRBJ1-2; D remains unclear. The V gene's germline CDR1 is SGHTA and CDR2 FQGNSA. The CDR3 loop spans 13 amino acids. With 1 base removed from V and 5 bases from J, the gap between germline ends came to 8 bases. CDR3 loop: CASSLDDIYGYTF. The DNA of the CDR3 is TGTGCCAGCAGCTTAGACGACATATATGGCTACACCTTC.

The chain has TRBV6-2 or TRBV6-3 and TRBJ2-1; no reliable D call. CDR1 is MNHEY and CDR2 is SVGEGT in the germline V gene. This CDR3 has 14 amino acids. Deletions cut 0 bases from V and 6 bases from J, with 9 bases between. The DNA of the CDR3 is TGTGCCAGCAGTTACTCCCTGATAGGCAATGAGCAGTTCTTC. As protein: CASSYSLIGNEQFF.

V usage is TRBV10-3 and J usage is TRBJ2-3; TRBD1 matches at 7 bases. V was clipped by 6 bases and J by 6 bases; unmatched bases: 3. The CDR3 loop spans 12 amino acids. Per germline, CDR1 ENHRY and CDR2 SYGVKD. The CDR3 region has the DNA TGTGCCATCAGAGACAGGGACGATACGCAGTATTTT. Amino acids: CAIRDRDDTQYF.

CDR3 in amino acids: CASSVAGGTSTDTQYF. CDR3 sequence (DNA): TGTGCCAGCAGCGTAGCGGGAGGTACTAGCACAGATACGCAGTATTTT. This rearrangement joins TRBV9 to TRBJ2-3; TRBD2 matches at 7 bases. With V trimmed by 0 bases and J by 0 bases, 4 bases remained unmatched. CDR3 size: 16 residues. Germline CDR1 is SGDLS and CDR2 is YYNGEE. Filled out from reference TRBV9 and TRBJ2-3, the complete variable domain reads DSGVTQTPKHLITATGQRVTLRCSPRSGDLSVYWYQQSLDQGLQFLIQYYNGEERAKGNILERFSAQQFPDLHSELNLSSLELGDSALYFCASSVAGGTSTDTQYFGPGTRLTVL.

This clone was detected only once. The chain employs TRBV27 and TRBJ2-1; 8 bases line up with TRBD2. Unmatched junction bases numbered 10, after V lost 10 bases and J lost 8 bases. The CDR3 totals 13 residues. Germline V gene data show CDR1 as MNHEY and CDR2 as SMNVEV (reference sequence). CDR3 nucleotide sequence: TGTGCCACCCGGGGGGGCCGTCAGGATGAGCAGTTCTTC. As protein: CATRGGRQDEQFF.

V usage is TRBV4-3 and J usage is TRBJ1-5, with TRBD1 as a possible D gene (6 bases). V was shortened by 4 bases and J by 4 bases, with 17 bases between the two germline ends. Germline-derived CDR1 and CDR2 are LGHNA and YSLEER. The CDR3 has 16 residues. This CDR3 reads CASSPSRDTFNQPQHF. For the CDR3, the DNA is TGCGCCAGCAGCCCCAGCCGGGACACCTTTAATCAGCCCCAGCATTTT.

This chain joins TRBV6-6 and TRBJ1-1; D gene ambiguous. There are 14 residues in the CDR3. Germline assignment: CDR1 MNHNY and CDR2 SVGAGI (reference sequence). V was trimmed by 7 bases and J by 1 base, leaving 13 bases between them. The CDR3 is CASKGTVGNTEAFF. The CDR3 coding sequence is TGTGCCAGCAAGGGCACCGTGGGGAACACTGAAGCTTTCTTT.

V gene TRBV24-1 combines with J gene TRBJ1-5; D is unresolved. The V end was cut by 3 bases, the J end by 10 bases, with 15 bases between. CDR3 length equals 14 residues. The germline V gene encodes CDR1 KGHDR and CDR2 SFDVKD. CDR3 sequence (DNA): TGTGCCACCAGTGATGGGTCAGTCGTCCGACCCCAGCATTTT. It encodes CATSDGSVVRPQHF.

The chain links TRBV27 to TRBJ1-2; TRBD1 aligns across 10 bases. V dropped 6 bases and J dropped 6; count of bases not matched to a gene: 16. Per the germline V gene, CDR1 is MNHEY and CDR2 is SMNVEV (reference sequence). The CDR3 totals 17 residues. DNA of the CDR3: TGTGCCAGCAGCCCAGAAATTACGGGACAGGGGTCGAATGGCTACACCTTC. It specifies CASSPEITGQGSNGYTF.

The J gene is TRBJ1-5, the V gene TRBV28, with TRBD1 as a possible D gene (6 bases). From germline, CDR1 is MDHEN and CDR2 SYDVKM. This CDR3 contains 15 residues. Trimming removed 6 bases from V and 3 bases from J, with 15 bases in between. Here the CDR3 DNA reads TGTGCCAGCAGATCGTCGGACAGATACAATCAGCCCCAGCATTTT. It yields the protein CASRSSDRYNQPQHF.

The CDR3 reads CASSPDHPAGNTIYF. For the CDR3, the DNA is TGTGCCAGCAGTCCAGACCATCCGGCTGGAAACACCATATATTTT. V usage is TRBV28 and J usage is TRBJ1-3, with no clear D. The CDR3 is 15 residues long. Trimming stripped 5 bases from V and 2 bases from J, with 13 bases between. Per the germline V gene, CDR1 is MDHEN and CDR2 is SYDVKM.

Only a few counts were recorded for this clone. The chain is built from TRBV7-2 and TRBJ2-5, with 7 bases aligning to TRBD1. The CDR3 spans 15 residues. The V and J ends lost 5 bases and 1 base, in that order; junction bases with no gene match: 7. CDR1 SGHTA and CDR2 FQGNSA come from the germline V gene. CDR3 residues: CASSLQQGFQETQYF. The CDR3 DNA reads as TGTGCCAGCAGCCTTCAACAGGGGTTCCAAGAGACCCAGTACTTC.

This chain joins TRBV7-2 and TRBJ2-3; the match to TRBD2 covers 11 bases. The CDR3 is made up of 15 amino acids. Trimming removed 5 bases from V and 7 bases from J; junction bases left unmatched: 8. Germline CDR1 is SGHTA and CDR2 is FQGNSA. CDR3 loop: CASSPGVAGGYTQYF. CDR3 coding DNA: TGTGCCAGCAGCCCCGGGGTAGCGGGGGGGTATACGCAGTATTTT.

The chain has TRBV7-9 and TRBJ2-7; a weak D match, TRBD1 (6 bases). The CDR3 length is 12 residues. In germline, CDR1 is SEHNR, CDR2 FQNEAQ (reference sequence). Deletions cut 10 bases from V and 0 bases from J, with 10 bases between. Here the CDR3 reads CATDRNSYEQYF. CDR3 DNA sequence: TGTGCCACTGACAGGAACTCCTACGAGCAGTACTTC.

This rearrangement joins TRBV19 to TRBJ1-4; perhaps TRBD1 as D (5 bases). Looked up from germline, CDR1 is LNHDA and CDR2 is SQIVND (reference sequence). The CDR3 runs 13 residues. Trimming took 5 bases from V and 2 from J, leaving 6 bases between them. The CDR3 loop is CASSGDTNEKLFF. The CDR3 nucleotides are TGTGCCAGTAGTGGGGACACTAATGAAAAACTGTTTTTT.

The chain employs TRBV2 and TRBJ2-7; D ambiguous. Trimming left V 1 base short and J 6 bases short, with 19 bases between. The germline CDR1 and CDR2 sequences are SNHLY and FYNNEI. The CDR3 has 16 amino acids. Written as DNA, the CDR3 is TGTGCCAGCAGTGAAGATGGTGGAGTTGGCTGGTCCGAGCAGTACTTC. This translates into CASSEDGGVGWSEQYF.